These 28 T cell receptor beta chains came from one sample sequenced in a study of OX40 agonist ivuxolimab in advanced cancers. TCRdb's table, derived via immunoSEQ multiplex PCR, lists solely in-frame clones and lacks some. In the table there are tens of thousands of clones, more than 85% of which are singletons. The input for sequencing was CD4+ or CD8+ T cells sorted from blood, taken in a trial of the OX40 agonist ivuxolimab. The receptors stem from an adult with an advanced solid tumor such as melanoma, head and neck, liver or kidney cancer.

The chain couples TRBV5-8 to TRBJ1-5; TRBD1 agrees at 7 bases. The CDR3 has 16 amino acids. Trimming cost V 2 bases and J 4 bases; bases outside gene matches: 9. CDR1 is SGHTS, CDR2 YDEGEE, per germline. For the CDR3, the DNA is TGTGCCAGCAGCTTAACACCGGGACAGCGGAATCAGCCCCAGCATTTT. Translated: CASSLTPGQRNQPQHF.

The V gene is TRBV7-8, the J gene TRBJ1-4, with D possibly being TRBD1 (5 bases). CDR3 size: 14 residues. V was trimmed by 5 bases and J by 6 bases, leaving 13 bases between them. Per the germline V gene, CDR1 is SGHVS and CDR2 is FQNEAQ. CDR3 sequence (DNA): TGTGCCAGCAGCGATGGGGGATTTGATGAAAAACTGTTTTTT. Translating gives CASSDGGFDEKLFF.

The CDR3 region has the DNA TGTGCCAGCAGTGCTGGATTTGACACTGAAGCTTTCTTT. This sequence encodes CASSAGFDTEAFF. V and J are TRBV6-5 and TRBJ1-1, with D uncertain. Germline assignment: CDR1 MNHEY and CDR2 SVGAGI. CDR3 length: 13 residues. V lost 5 bases to trimming and J lost 3 bases, with 10 bases between them.

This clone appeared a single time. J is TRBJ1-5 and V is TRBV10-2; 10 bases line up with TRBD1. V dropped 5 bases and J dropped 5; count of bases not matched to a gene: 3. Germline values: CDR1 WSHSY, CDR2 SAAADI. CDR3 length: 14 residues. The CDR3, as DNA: TGCGCCAGCAGTTGGACAGGGGGGGATCAGCCCCAGCATTTT. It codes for CASSWTGGDQPQHF.

The CDR3 region is CASNLDRGFGLFF. The DNA of the CDR3 is TGTGCCAGCAACTTAGATCGGGGGTTTGGACTGTTTTTT. The genes are TRBV28 and TRBJ1-4; the D gene is possibly TRBD1 (5 bases). V lost 7 bases to trimming and J lost 13 bases, with 19 bases between them. Germline loops: CDR1 MDHEN, CDR2 SYDVKM. The CDR3 consists of 13 residues.

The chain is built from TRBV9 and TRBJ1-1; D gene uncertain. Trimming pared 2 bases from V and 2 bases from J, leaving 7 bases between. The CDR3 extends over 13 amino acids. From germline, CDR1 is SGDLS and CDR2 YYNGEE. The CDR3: CASSVGSNTEAFF. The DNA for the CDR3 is TGTGCCAGCAGCGTTGGGTCCAACACTGAAGCTTTCTTT.

CDR3 sequence reads: CASRTTGRYGYTF. The CDR3 region has the DNA TGTGCCAGCAGAACGACAGGGCGGTATGGCTACACCTTC. J is TRBJ1-2 and V is TRBV6-5, with 7 bases identical to TRBD1. Germline CDR1 and CDR2: MNHEY and SVGAGI. The junction had 6 bases not matched to a gene; V was cut back by 6 bases and J by 5 bases. CDR3 length equals 13 residues.

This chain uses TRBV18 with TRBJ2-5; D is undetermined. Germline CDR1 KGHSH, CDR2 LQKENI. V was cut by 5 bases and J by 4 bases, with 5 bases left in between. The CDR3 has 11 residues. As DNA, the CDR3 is TGTGCCAGCTCAGCGATAGAGACCCAGTACTTC. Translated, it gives CASSAIETQYF.

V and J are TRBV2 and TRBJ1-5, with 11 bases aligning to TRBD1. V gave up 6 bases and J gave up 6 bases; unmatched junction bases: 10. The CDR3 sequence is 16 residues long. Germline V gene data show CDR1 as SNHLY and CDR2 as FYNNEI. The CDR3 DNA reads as TGTGCCAGCAGGGCGTACACGGGGACAGGGGGTCAGCCCCAGCATTTT. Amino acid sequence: CASRAYTGTGGQPQHF.

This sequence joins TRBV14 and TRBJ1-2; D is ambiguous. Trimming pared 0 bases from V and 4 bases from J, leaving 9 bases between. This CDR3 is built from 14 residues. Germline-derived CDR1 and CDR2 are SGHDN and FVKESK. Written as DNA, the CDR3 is TGTGCCAGCAGCCAAGATTTAGGGCCCTATGGCTACACCTTC. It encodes CASSQDLGPYGYTF.

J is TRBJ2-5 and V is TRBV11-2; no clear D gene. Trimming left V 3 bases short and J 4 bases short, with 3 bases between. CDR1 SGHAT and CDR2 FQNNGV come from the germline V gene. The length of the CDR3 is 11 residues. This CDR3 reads CASSFLETQYF. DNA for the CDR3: TGTGCCAGCAGCTTTTTAGAGACCCAGTACTTC. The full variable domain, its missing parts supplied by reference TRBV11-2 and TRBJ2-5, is EAGVAQSPRYKIIEKRQSVAFWCNPISGHATLYWYQQILGQGPKLLIQFQNNGVVDDSQLPKDRFSAERLKGVDSTLKIQPAKLEDSAVYLCASSFLETQYFGPGTRLLVL.

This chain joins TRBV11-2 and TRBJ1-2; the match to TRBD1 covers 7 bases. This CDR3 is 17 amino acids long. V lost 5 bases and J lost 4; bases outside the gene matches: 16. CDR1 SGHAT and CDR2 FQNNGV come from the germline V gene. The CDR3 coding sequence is TGTGCCAGCAGCCAATCCGGGAGGACAGGAGACTTCTATGGCTACACCTTC. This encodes CASSQSGRTGDFYGYTF.

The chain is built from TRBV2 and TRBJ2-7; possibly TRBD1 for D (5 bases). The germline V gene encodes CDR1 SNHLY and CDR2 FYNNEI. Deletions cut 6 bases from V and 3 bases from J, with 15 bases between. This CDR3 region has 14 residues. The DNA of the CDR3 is TGTGCCAGCAGACAAGGGCAGGGCCACTACGAGCAGTACTTC. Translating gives CASRQGQGHYEQYF. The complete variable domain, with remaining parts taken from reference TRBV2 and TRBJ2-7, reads EPEVTQTPSHQVTQMGQEVILRCVPISNHLYFYWYRQILGQKVEFLVSFYNNEISEKSEIFDDQFSVERPDGSNFTLKIRSTKLEDSAMYFCASRQGQGHYEQYFGPGTRLTVT.

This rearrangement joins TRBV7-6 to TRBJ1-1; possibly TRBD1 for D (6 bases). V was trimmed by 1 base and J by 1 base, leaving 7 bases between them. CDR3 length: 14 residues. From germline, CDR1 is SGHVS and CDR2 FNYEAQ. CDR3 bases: TGTGCCAGCAGCTTAGGGACAGCGAACACTGAAGCTTTCTTT. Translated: CASSLGTANTEAFF.

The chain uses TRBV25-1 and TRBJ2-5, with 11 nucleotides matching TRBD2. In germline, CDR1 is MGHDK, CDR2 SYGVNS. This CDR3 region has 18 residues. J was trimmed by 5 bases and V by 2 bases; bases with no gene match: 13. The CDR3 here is CASSEDHPGLAGIETQYF. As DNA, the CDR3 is TGTGCCAGCAGTGAAGACCACCCCGGACTAGCGGGTATTGAGACCCAGTACTTC.

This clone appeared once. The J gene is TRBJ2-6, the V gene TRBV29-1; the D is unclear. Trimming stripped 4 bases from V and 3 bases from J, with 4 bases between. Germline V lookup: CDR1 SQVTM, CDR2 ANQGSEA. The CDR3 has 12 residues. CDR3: CSVANGANVLTF. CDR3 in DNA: TGCAGCGTTGCCAATGGGGCCAACGTCCTGACTTTC. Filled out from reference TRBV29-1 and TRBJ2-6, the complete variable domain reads SAVISQKPSRDICQRGTSLTIQCQVDSQVTMMFWYRQQPGQSLTLIATANQGSEATYESGFVIDKFPISRPNLTFSTLTVSNMSPEDSSIYLCSVANGANVLTFGAGSRLTVL.

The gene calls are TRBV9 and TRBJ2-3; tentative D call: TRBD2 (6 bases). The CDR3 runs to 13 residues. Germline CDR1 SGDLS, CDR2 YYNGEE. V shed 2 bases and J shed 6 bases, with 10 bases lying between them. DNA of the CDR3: TGTGCCAGCAGCGTGACCCTAGCGGATACGCAGTATTTT. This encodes CASSVTLADTQYF. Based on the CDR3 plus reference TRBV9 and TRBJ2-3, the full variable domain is DSGVTQTPKHLITATGQRVTLRCSPRSGDLSVYWYQQSLDQGLQFLIQYYNGEERAKGNILERFSAQQFPDLHSELNLSSLELGDSALYFCASSVTLADTQYFGPGTRLTVL.

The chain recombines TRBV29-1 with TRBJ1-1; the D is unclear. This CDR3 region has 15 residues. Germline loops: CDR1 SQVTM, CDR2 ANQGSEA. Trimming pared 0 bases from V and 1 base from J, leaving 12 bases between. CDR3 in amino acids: CSVEDGRAWNTEAFF. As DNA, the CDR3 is TGCAGCGTTGAAGATGGGCGGGCCTGGAACACTGAAGCTTTCTTT. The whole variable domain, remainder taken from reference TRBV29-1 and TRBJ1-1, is SAVISQKPSRDICQRGTSLTIQCQVDSQVTMMFWYRQQPGQSLTLIATANQGSEATYESGFVIDKFPISRPNLTFSTLTVSNMSPEDSSIYLCSVEDGRAWNTEAFFGQGTRLTVV.

Here the CDR3 DNA reads TGTGCCAGCTCACTAGACAGGGATCAACAGCCCCAGCATTTT. Residues: CASSLDRDQQPQHF. The chain joins TRBV18 to TRBJ1-5; 7 bases agree with TRBD1. The V gene end was trimmed by 4 bases and the J gene end by 7 bases; junction bases not matched to a gene: 7. This CDR3 region has 14 residues. Germline CDR1 reads KGHSH; CDR2 reads LQKENI.

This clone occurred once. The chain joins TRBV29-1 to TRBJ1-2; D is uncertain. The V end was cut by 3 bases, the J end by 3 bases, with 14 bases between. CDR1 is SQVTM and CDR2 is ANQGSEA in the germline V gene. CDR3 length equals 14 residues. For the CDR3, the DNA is TGCAGCGTTGAGAGGAAGGGAAGAGACTATGGCTACACCTTC. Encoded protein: CSVERKGRDYGYTF. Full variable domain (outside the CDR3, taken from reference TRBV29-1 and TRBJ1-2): SAVISQKPSRDICQRGTSLTIQCQVDSQVTMMFWYRQQPGQSLTLIATANQGSEATYESGFVIDKFPISRPNLTFSTLTVSNMSPEDSSIYLCSVERKGRDYGYTFGSGTRLTVV.

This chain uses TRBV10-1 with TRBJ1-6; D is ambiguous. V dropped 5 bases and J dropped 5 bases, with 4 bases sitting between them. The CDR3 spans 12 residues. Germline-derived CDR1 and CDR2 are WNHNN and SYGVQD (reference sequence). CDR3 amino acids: CASSSNNSPLHF. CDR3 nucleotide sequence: TGCGCCAGCAGTTCAAATAATTCACCCCTCCACTTT.

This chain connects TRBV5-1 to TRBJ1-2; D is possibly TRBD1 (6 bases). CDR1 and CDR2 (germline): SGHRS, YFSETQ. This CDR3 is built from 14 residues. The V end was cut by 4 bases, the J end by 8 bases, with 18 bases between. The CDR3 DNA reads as TGCGCCAGCAGCCAAGACAGGTTAGGCGACGGCTACACCTTC. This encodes CASSQDRLGDGYTF. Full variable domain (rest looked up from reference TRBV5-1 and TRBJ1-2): KAGVTQTPRYLIKTRGQQVTLSCSPISGHRSVSWYQQTPGQGLQFLFEYFSETQRNKGNFPGRFSGRQFSNSRSEMNVSTLELGDSALYLCASSQDRLGDGYTFGSGTRLTVV.

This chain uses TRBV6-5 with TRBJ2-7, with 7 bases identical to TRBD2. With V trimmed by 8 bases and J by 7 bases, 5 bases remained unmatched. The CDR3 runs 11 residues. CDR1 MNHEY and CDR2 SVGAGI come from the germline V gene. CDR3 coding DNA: TGTGCCAGCCGGGCTAGCGGAGAGCAGTACTTC. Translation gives CASRASGEQYF.

CDR3 amino acids: CASSVGAVNQPQHF. The CDR3 nucleotides read TGTGCCAGCAGCGTAGGGGCAGTTAATCAGCCCCAGCATTTT. The chain joins TRBV9 to TRBJ1-5, with D hard to call. The CDR3 has 14 residues. Trimming stripped 0 bases from V and 4 bases from J, with 8 bases between. Germline V CDR1 and CDR2: SGDLS, YYNGEE.

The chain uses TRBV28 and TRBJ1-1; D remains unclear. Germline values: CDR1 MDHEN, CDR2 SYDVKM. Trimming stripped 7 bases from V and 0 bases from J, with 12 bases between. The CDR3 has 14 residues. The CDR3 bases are TGTGCCAGCAAGTTGAACGGCTTGAACACTGAAGCTTTCTTT. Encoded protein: CASKLNGLNTEAFF.

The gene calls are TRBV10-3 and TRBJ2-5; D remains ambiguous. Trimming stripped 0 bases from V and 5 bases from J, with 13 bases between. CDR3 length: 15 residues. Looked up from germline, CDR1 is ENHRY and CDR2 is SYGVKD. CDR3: CAISESRSGWETQYF. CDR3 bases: TGTGCCATCAGTGAGTCGCGATCTGGGTGGGAGACCCAGTACTTC.

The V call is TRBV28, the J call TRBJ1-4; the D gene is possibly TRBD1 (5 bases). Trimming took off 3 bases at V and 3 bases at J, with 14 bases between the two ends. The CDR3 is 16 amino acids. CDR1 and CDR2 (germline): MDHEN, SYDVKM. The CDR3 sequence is CASSFLGEFANEKLFF. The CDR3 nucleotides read TGTGCCAGCAGTTTTTTAGGGGAGTTTGCTAATGAAAAACTGTTTTTT.

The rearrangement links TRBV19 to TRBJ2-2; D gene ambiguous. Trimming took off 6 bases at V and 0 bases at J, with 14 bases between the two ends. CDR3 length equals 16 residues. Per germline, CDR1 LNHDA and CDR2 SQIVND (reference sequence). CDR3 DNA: TGTGCCAGTAGCCCCGTAAGGGTGACGAACACCGGGGAGCTGTTTTTT. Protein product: CASSPVRVTNTGELFF.